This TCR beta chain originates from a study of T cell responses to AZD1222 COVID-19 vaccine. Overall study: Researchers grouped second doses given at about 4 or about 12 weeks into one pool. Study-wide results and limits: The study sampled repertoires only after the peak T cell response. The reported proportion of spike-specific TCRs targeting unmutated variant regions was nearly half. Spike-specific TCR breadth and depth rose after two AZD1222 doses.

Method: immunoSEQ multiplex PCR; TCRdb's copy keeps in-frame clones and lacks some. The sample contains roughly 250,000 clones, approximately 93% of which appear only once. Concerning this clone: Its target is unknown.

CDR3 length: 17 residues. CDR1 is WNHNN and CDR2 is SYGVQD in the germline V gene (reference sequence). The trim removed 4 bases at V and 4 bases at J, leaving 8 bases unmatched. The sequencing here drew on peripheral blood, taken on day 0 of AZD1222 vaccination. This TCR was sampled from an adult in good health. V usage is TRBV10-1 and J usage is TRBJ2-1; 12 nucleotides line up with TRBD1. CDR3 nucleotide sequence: TGCGCCAGCAGTGGGGGGACAGGGGGCGCAGGGTACAATGAGCAGTTCTTC. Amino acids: CASSGGTGGAGYNEQFF.